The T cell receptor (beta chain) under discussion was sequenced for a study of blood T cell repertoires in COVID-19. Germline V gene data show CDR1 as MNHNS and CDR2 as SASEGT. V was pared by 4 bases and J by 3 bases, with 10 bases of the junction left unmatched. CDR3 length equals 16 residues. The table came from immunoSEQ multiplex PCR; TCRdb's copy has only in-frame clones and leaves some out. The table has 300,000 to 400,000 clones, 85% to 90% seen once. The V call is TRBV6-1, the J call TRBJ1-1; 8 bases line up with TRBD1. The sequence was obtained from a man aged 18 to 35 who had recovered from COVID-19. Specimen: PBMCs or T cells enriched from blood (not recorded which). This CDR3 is CASSAGQAGRYTEAFF. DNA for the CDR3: TGTGCCAGCAGTGCGGGACAGGCGGGGAGATACACTGAAGCTTTCTTT.